This is a list of T cell receptor beta chains from one sample in a study of T cell responses to AZD1222 COVID-19 vaccine. Only in-frame clones appear in the TCRdb table, and some are missing; sequencing was by immunoSEQ multiplex PCR. The table includes approximately 93,000 clones, roughly nine tenths detected once. The sequencing used peripheral blood, collected 28 days after the second AZD1222 dose. These receptors came from an adult who received the AZD1222 COVID-19 vaccine. Both conserved end residues are part of each CDR3. Each record gives: V gene, D gene, clone size, J gene, CDR3 protein, CDR3 DNA. D genes are given only for firm matches. The size entry is marked missing in some rows and otherwise reads once, few, many or a size class.

v_gene: TRBV6-6; d_gene: NA; abundance: NA; j_gene: TRBJ1-1; CDR3aa: CATTHTEAFF; CDR3nt: TGTGCCACAACCCACACTGAAGCTTTCTTT
v_gene: TRBV28; d_gene: NA; abundance: once; j_gene: TRBJ2-2; CDR3aa: CASSFGTGELFF; CDR3nt: TGTGCCAGCAGTTTTGGGACCGGGGAGCTGTTTTTT
v_gene: TRBV7-3; d_gene: TRBD1; abundance: NA; j_gene: TRBJ1-6; CDR3aa: CASSSDRASPLHF; CDR3nt: TGTGCCAGCAGCTCGGACAGGGCATCACCCCTCCACTTT
v_gene: TRBV5-8; d_gene: NA; abundance: once; j_gene: TRBJ2-1; CDR3aa: CASSPTGISNEQFF; CDR3nt: TGTGCCAGCAGCCCGACCGGTATTTCCAATGAGCAGTTCTTC
v_gene: TRBV12-3/TRBV12-4; d_gene: NA; abundance: NA; j_gene: TRBJ1-3; CDR3aa: CASRIRSGNTIYF; CDR3nt: TGTGCCAGCAGAATACGCTCTGGAAACACCATATATTTT
v_gene: TRBV20-1; d_gene: NA; abundance: NA; j_gene: TRBJ1-4; CDR3aa: CSASNTGWGEKLFF; CDR3nt: TGCAGTGCTAGTAACACGGGATGGGGTGAAAAACTGTTTTTT
v_gene: TRBV2; d_gene: NA; abundance: NA; j_gene: TRBJ1-2; CDR3aa: CASSPTNVFNYGYTF; CDR3nt: TGTGCCAGCAGCCCTACCAACGTATTTAACTATGGCTACACCTTC
v_gene: TRBV27; d_gene: NA; abundance: NA; j_gene: TRBJ1-1; CDR3aa: CATGQKVNTEAFF; CDR3nt: TGTGCCACCGGCCAGAAAGTGAACACTGAAGCTTTCTTT
v_gene: TRBV6-5; d_gene: TRBD1; abundance: NA; j_gene: TRBJ1-5; CDR3aa: CASSRGQGENQPQHF; CDR3nt: TGTGCCAGCAGCAGGGGACAGGGGGAGAATCAGCCCCAGCATTTT
v_gene: TRBV6-2/TRBV6-3; d_gene: NA; abundance: NA; j_gene: TRBJ1-5; CDR3aa: CASSYSTPNQPQHF; CDR3nt: TGTGCCAGCAGTTACTCTACACCAAATCAGCCCCAGCATTTT
v_gene: TRBV4-2; d_gene: NA; abundance: once; j_gene: TRBJ1-3; CDR3aa: CASSLNTLSGNTIYF; CDR3nt: TGTGCCAGCAGCCTGAACACCCTCTCTGGAAACACCATATATTTT
v_gene: TRBV5-1; d_gene: NA; abundance: NA; j_gene: TRBJ2-2; CDR3aa: CASSSTGRNTGELFF; CDR3nt: TGCGCCAGCAGCTCAACAGGGCGGAACACTGGGGAGCTGTTTTTT
v_gene: TRBV3-1/TRBV3-2; d_gene: NA; abundance: NA; j_gene: TRBJ1-5; CDR3aa: CASSQERDKGEPDQPQHF; CDR3nt: TGTGCCAGCAGCCAAGAAAGGGACAAAGGCGAGCCAGATCAGCCCCAGCATTTT
v_gene: TRBV10-3; d_gene: NA; abundance: once; j_gene: TRBJ2-1; CDR3aa: CAISEATDYNEQFF; CDR3nt: TGTGCCATCAGTGAGGCCACCGACTACAATGAGCAGTTCTTC
v_gene: TRBV9; d_gene: NA; abundance: NA; j_gene: TRBJ1-1; CDR3aa: CASSVASVLSANTEAFF; CDR3nt: TGTGCCAGCAGCGTAGCTTCGGTCCTTTCTGCGAACACTGAAGCTTTCTTT
v_gene: TRBV2; d_gene: TRBD1; abundance: NA; j_gene: TRBJ2-5; CDR3aa: CASSEEAGGETQYF; CDR3nt: TGTGCCAGCAGTGAAGAGGCAGGGGGAGAGACCCAGTACTTC
v_gene: TRBV6-5; d_gene: NA; abundance: once; j_gene: TRBJ1-1; CDR3aa: CASSRAVGTEAFF; CDR3nt: TGTGCCAGCAGTAGGGCGGTGGGCACTGAAGCTTTCTTT
v_gene: TRBV5-1; d_gene: TRBD1; abundance: NA; j_gene: TRBJ2-7; CDR3aa: CASSPGQGFDEQYF; CDR3nt: TGCGCCAGCAGCCCGGGACAGGGGTTCGACGAGCAGTACTTC
v_gene: TRBV13; d_gene: TRBD2; abundance: NA; j_gene: TRBJ2-3; CDR3aa: CASSLESGGSTDTQYF; CDR3nt: TGTGCCAGCAGCCTGGAGAGCGGGGGGAGCACAGATACGCAGTATTTT
v_gene: TRBV20-1; d_gene: NA; abundance: few; j_gene: TRBJ1-4; CDR3aa: CSASQTATNEKLFF; CDR3nt: TGCAGTGCTAGTCAGACAGCAACTAATGAAAAACTGTTTTTT
v_gene: TRBV2; d_gene: NA; abundance: NA; j_gene: TRBJ2-1; CDR3aa: CASRRGGPSAEQFF; CDR3nt: TGTGCCAGTAGGAGGGGGGGCCCGAGCGCTGAGCAGTTCTTC
v_gene: TRBV5-1; d_gene: NA; abundance: NA; j_gene: TRBJ1-6; CDR3aa: CASSLDGGGPYNSPLHF; CDR3nt: TGCGCCAGCAGCTTGGATGGGGGAGGCCCCTATAATTCACCCCTCCACTTT
v_gene: TRBV19; d_gene: NA; abundance: NA; j_gene: TRBJ1-1; CDR3aa: CASSTRDVDTEAFF; CDR3nt: TGTGCCAGTAGTACCCGGGATGTGGACACTGAAGCTTTCTTT
v_gene: TRBV28; d_gene: NA; abundance: NA; j_gene: TRBJ1-4; CDR3aa: CASSFRLTNEKLFF; CDR3nt: TGTGCCAGCAGTTTTCGGCTAACTAATGAAAAACTGTTTTTT
v_gene: TRBV5-1; d_gene: NA; abundance: NA; j_gene: TRBJ1-6; CDR3aa: CASSLDPTGTYNSPLHF; CDR3nt: TGCGCCAGCAGCTTGGACCCTACAGGGACCTATAATTCACCCCTCCACTTT
v_gene: TRBV2; d_gene: NA; abundance: few; j_gene: TRBJ2-2; CDR3aa: CASRKLIPVNTGELFF; CDR3nt: TGTGCCAGCAGGAAGCTTATCCCTGTGAACACCGGGGAGCTGTTTTTT
v_gene: TRBV4-1; d_gene: NA; abundance: NA; j_gene: TRBJ1-2; CDR3aa: CASSIQGMSFSYGYTF; CDR3nt: TGCGCCAGCAGCATACAGGGTATGTCGTTTAGCTATGGCTACACCTTC
v_gene: TRBV6-2/TRBV6-3; d_gene: TRBD1; abundance: NA; j_gene: TRBJ1-6; CDR3aa: CASSTPGTVPSALHF; CDR3nt: TGTGCCAGCAGTACACCCGGGACAGTCCCCTCGGCCCTCCACTTT
v_gene: TRBV19; d_gene: TRBD1; abundance: NA; j_gene: TRBJ1-2; CDR3aa: CASTLSHDRELNYGYTF; CDR3nt: TGTGCCAGTACCCTTTCCCACGACAGGGAGCTAAATTATGGCTACACCTTC
v_gene: TRBV27; d_gene: TRBD1; abundance: NA; j_gene: TRBJ1-4; CDR3aa: CASSAGQGFAEKLFF; CDR3nt: TGTGCCAGCAGCGCAGGACAGGGCTTTGCAGAAAAACTGTTTTTT
v_gene: TRBV4-3; d_gene: TRBD2; abundance: NA; j_gene: TRBJ2-5; CDR3aa: CASSQDLLAGSLETQYF; CDR3nt: TGCGCCAGCAGCCAAGATCTGCTAGCGGGGTCGTTAGAGACCCAGTACTTC
v_gene: TRBV11-2; d_gene: NA; abundance: medium-sized; j_gene: TRBJ2-3; CDR3aa: CASSIGGRADTQYF; CDR3nt: TGTGCCAGCAGCATCGGGGGCCGGGCAGATACGCAGTATTTT
v_gene: TRBV4-2; d_gene: NA; abundance: NA; j_gene: TRBJ1-2; CDR3aa: CASSEGPGVQIYGYTF; CDR3nt: TGTGCCAGCAGCGAGGGCCCGGGGGTGCAGATTTATGGCTACACCTTC
v_gene: TRBV7-9; d_gene: TRBD1; abundance: NA; j_gene: TRBJ2-5; CDR3aa: CASSLGQGETQYF; CDR3nt: TGTGCCAGCAGCCTTGGACAGGGAGAGACCCAGTACTTC
v_gene: TRBV6-6; d_gene: NA; abundance: NA; j_gene: TRBJ2-5; CDR3aa: CASSYSEGWETQYF; CDR3nt: TGTGCCAGCAGTTACTCGGAGGGTTGGGAGACCCAGTACTTC
v_gene: TRBV25-1; d_gene: TRBD1; abundance: NA; j_gene: TRBJ1-1; CDR3aa: CASSMRTGGNTEAFF; CDR3nt: TGTGCCAGCAGTATGAGAACAGGGGGAAACACTGAAGCTTTCTTT
v_gene: TRBV11-2; d_gene: TRBD1; abundance: NA; j_gene: TRBJ1-5; CDR3aa: CASSSTGAPAPQHF; CDR3nt: TGTGCCAGCAGCTCGACAGGGGCCCCGGCCCCCCAGCATTTT
v_gene: TRBV9; d_gene: NA; abundance: NA; j_gene: TRBJ2-3; CDR3aa: CASSVQDTQYF; CDR3nt: TGTGCCAGCAGCGTCCAGGATACGCAGTATTTT
v_gene: TRBV18; d_gene: NA; abundance: NA; j_gene: TRBJ2-1; CDR3aa: CASSPLTVSYNEQFF; CDR3nt: TGTGCCAGCTCACCACTGACCGTCAGCTACAATGAGCAGTTCTTC
v_gene: TRBV7-6; d_gene: NA; abundance: NA; j_gene: TRBJ2-1; CDR3aa: CASSLGAEPYNEQFF; CDR3nt: TGTGCCAGCAGCTTAGGGGCAGAGCCCTACAATGAGCAGTTCTTC
v_gene: TRBV6-5; d_gene: NA; abundance: NA; j_gene: TRBJ1-2; CDR3aa: CASRSQGSYGYTF; CDR3nt: TGTGCCAGCAGGTCTCAGGGGTCCTATGGCTACACCTTC
v_gene: TRBV5-6; d_gene: NA; abundance: NA; j_gene: TRBJ1-3; CDR3aa: CASSLGRIFSGNTIYF; CDR3nt: TGTGCCAGCAGCTTGGGTCGGATTTTCTCTGGAAACACCATATATTTT
v_gene: TRBV10-1; d_gene: NA; abundance: NA; j_gene: TRBJ2-2; CDR3aa: CASSESPGSGELFF; CDR3nt: TGCGCCAGCAGTGAGTCTCCAGGGTCTGGGGAGCTGTTTTTT
v_gene: TRBV6-1; d_gene: TRBD1; abundance: NA; j_gene: TRBJ1-2; CDR3aa: CASSDLGGAPYGYTF; CDR3nt: TGTGCCAGCAGTGATCTAGGGGGCGCACCGTATGGCTACACCTTC
v_gene: TRBV7-2; d_gene: NA; abundance: NA; j_gene: TRBJ1-2; CDR3aa: CASSLSILYYGYTF; CDR3nt: TGTGCCAGCAGCTTGTCGATTTTATACTATGGCTACACCTTC
v_gene: TRBV7-2; d_gene: TRBD1; abundance: NA; j_gene: TRBJ2-2; CDR3aa: CASSLQGATGELFF; CDR3nt: TGTGCCAGCAGCTTGCAGGGGGCGACCGGGGAGCTGTTTTTT
v_gene: TRBV25-1; d_gene: NA; abundance: NA; j_gene: TRBJ1-1; CDR3aa: CASGPTSGTTEAFF; CDR3nt: TGTGCCAGCGGTCCGACATCAGGGACCACTGAAGCTTTCTTT